This T cell receptor (beta chain) was sequenced in a study of blood T cell repertoires in COVID-19. In the study overall: Spain, Italy and the United States supplied samples that represented acute and convalescent COVID-19. From T cells, B-cell-depleted T cells, or PBMCs came the material, which was cDNA or gDNA.

Authors' analysis steps: Estimates of nucleated cell counts were drawn from the amplification of reference gene primers. Data came from immunoSEQ multiplex PCR; TCRdb stores just in-frame clones and leaves some out. From that table come the V and J calls and clone size; the DNA was used to work out D and trimming. The table includes 80,000 to 100,000 clones, approximately 91% detected once. Germline V CDR1 and CDR2: LNHDA, SQIVND (reference sequence). The CDR3 spans 20 residues. V lost 4 bases to trimming and J lost 0 bases; unmatched junction nucleotides: 17. The J gene is TRBJ2-3, the V gene TRBV19; TRBD2 agrees at 9 bases. Sequencing was carried out using peripheral blood. This receptor was identified in a human donor with active COVID-19. The donor label of this sample is uncertain. The CDR3 is CASSTQSLAGSFYSTDTQYF. DNA for the CDR3: TGTGCCAGTAGTACTCAATCGCTAGCGGGGTCCTTTTATAGCACAGATACGCAGTATTTT.